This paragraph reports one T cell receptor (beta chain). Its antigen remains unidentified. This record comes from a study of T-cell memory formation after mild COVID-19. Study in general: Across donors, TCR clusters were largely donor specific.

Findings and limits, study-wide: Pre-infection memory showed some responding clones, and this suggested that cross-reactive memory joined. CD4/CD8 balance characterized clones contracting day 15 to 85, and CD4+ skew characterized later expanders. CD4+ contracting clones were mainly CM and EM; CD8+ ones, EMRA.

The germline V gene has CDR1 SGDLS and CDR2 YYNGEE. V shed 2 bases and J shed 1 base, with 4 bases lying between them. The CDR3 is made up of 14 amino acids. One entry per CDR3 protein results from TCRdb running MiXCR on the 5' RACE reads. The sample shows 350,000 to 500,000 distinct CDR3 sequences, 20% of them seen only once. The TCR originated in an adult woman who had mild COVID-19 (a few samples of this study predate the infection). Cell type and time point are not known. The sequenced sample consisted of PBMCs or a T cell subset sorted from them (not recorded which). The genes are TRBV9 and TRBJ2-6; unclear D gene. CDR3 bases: TGTGCCAGCAGCGTCGAGTCTGGGGCCAACGTCCTGACTTTC. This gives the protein CASSVESGANVLTF.